This T cell receptor beta chain was recovered during a study of a mutant IDH1 vaccine in newly diagnosed glioma. The overall study: All eight of the vaccinations patients received fell in weeks 1, 3, 5, 7, 11, 15, 19 and 23. Earlier therapy was either radiotherapy, temozolomide, or both, and most got both. Study-level findings and limits: Altogether, about 93% of patients exhibited vaccine-induced immune responses.

As to time point: week 23, last vaccination. A single vaccine dose contained 300 ug of mutant IDH1 20-mer peptide, and topical imiquimod was used with it. Profiling relied on immunoSEQ multiplex PCR, and the TCRdb table lists in-frame clones only, not all of them. The sample consists of about 38,000 clones, 75% to 85% of them appearing once. From germline, CDR1 is LNHDA and CDR2 SQIVND (reference sequence). The V and J ends lost 7 bases and 1 base respectively, with 23 bases between them. The CDR3 spans 19 residues. Note on this clone: No antigen is known for it.

This TCR was sampled from a man aged 40-50 years with glioma. The rearrangement links TRBV19 to TRBJ2-6; no clear D gene. The specimen comprised PBMCs, sampled from a glioma patient whose treatment included an IDH1 peptide vaccine. This CDR3 is CASTKVGALPPSGANVLTF. The DNA of the CDR3 is TGTGCCAGTACTAAGGTGGGCGCACTTCCACCTTCTGGGGCCAACGTCCTGACTTTC.